This TCR beta chain was recorded in a study of radiotherapy plus CTLA-4 blockade in lung cancer (dated by TCRdb to 2016 to 2018). The study in broad terms: Objective responses occurred in roughly 19% of enrolled patients, and under 40% achieved disease control. Study-wide findings and limitations: TCR clones derived from tumors expanded in peripheral blood after treatment with radiotherapy and ipilimumab. Increased serum interferon-beta after radiation, together with early dynamic changes in blood T cell clones, were reported to be the strongest predictors of response.

A note on this clone: The antigen it recognizes is unknown. Per-base quality was not reported, and no clone a single base away is much larger than it.

Libraries were prepared through the immunoSEQ multiplex PCR assay. Sourced from immuneACCESS, this table was stored by TCRdb with only in-frame sequences that have V and J called. A share of the clones is absent; for the studies checked, an unresolved V gene accounts for under half, and the remainder has no known explanation. This sample comprises tens of thousands of clones, about 88% of them detected only once. Clones ranked in the top ten supply 6% to 8.5% of the sample. Focal radiation therapy combined with CTLA-4 blockade (ipilimumab) was tested in patients with chemo-refractory metastatic non-small-cell lung cancer. Specimen: peripheral blood, collected from a patient treated with radiotherapy plus ipilimumab. This TCR was recovered from a human donor with non-small cell lung cancer whose response to radiotherapy plus ipilimumab could not be evaluated.

The CDR3 has the sequence CASSPGGLHNEQFF. Read as DNA, the sequence is TGTGCCAGCAGCCCAGGGGGCCTGCACAATGAGCAGTTCTTC. The V gene is TRBV7-9 and the J gene is TRBJ2-1, with 8 bases in between that match TRBD1. Here V drops 5 bases and J drops 5 bases, and the junction holds 5 bases not matched to any gene. Looking up the germline V gene (reference sequence) yields CDR1 SEHNR and CDR2 FQNEAQ. The CDR3 sequence holds 14 residues, the cysteine and phenylalanine included. Just the 42-base CDR3 DNA is kept, in frame starting at base 1.